The clone carrying this TCR beta chain has at least ten counts. No antigen is known for it. TCRdb reprocessed the reads with MiXCR, giving one entry per CDR3 protein. This table holds about 130,000 distinct CDR3 sequences, almost 9% found once. This sample is part of a study of T cell repertoires in cytomegalovirus infection. About the study: Public TCR beta signatures provided an indication of both CMV infection and a matching HLA type.

Whole-study findings and limits: The cumulative frequency of public TCR beta families identified carriers of CMV plus the relevant HLA. The study found HLA-C-restricted CMV-specific TCR beta clonotypes dominating the ex vivo response.

The length of the CDR3 is 17 residues. Germline assignment: CDR1 LNHNV and CDR2 YYDKDF (reference sequence). V was clipped by 2 bases and J by 2 bases, with 16 bases between them. The chain employs TRBV15 and TRBJ2-1; possible D gene TRBD1, 6 bases. The source is a human donor in good health (CMV status not recorded). Some clones in this sample may be carry-over from other donors' samples. The source material was PBMCs. In DNA form, the CDR3 reads TGTGCCACCAGCAGATACCCCCGGACAGCGACCTACAATGAGCAGTTCTTC. Its protein product is CATSRYPRTATYNEQFF.